This T cell receptor (beta chain) comes out of a study of CD8+ T cells in alopecia areata. Study-wide results and caveats: Affected lesional scalp, above all in alopecia totalis/universalis, was more clonal than normal scalp. Scalp and blood retained many expanded lesional clones during tofacitinib. Tofacitinib significantly reduced both scalp clonality and expanded CD8+ clones among the top 100.

Extracted RNA was reverse transcribed into cDNA, the sequencing template. This table comes from immunoSEQ multiplex PCR, and its TCRdb copy is limited to in-frame clones, with some not included. The top ten clones hold 5.5% of a sample with about 200,000 clones, roughly 60% of them seen once. The CDR3 consists of 12 residues. Deletions cut 1 base from V and 9 bases from J, with 7 bases between. Germline CDR1 and CDR2: SGHDN and FVKESK. Described treatment: oral pan-JAK inhibitor, 5-10 mg twice daily. Peripheral blood and lesional scalp punch biopsies came from alopecia areata patients. Concerning this clone: The antigen is not known.

This specimen was CD4+ T cells sorted from blood, taken at week 24, from a patient treated with tofacitinib. The clonotype was recovered from a human donor with alopecia areata. The chain has TRBV14 and TRBJ2-4; no clear D gene. The CDR3 loop is CASSQGGSIQYF. The CDR3 nucleotides read TGTGCCAGCAGCCAAGGAGGTTCCATTCAGTACTTC.